The 9 T cell receptor beta chains in this list originate from one sample, sequenced in a study of OX40 agonist ivuxolimab in advanced cancers. Assay: immunoSEQ multiplex PCR; the TCRdb copy retains only in-frame clones and omits some. The sample records 65,000 to 75,000 clones, around 89% being singletons. The sample consisted of CD4+ or CD8+ T cells sorted from blood, taken in a trial of the OX40 agonist ivuxolimab. These receptors were obtained from an adult with an advanced solid tumor such as melanoma, head and neck, liver or kidney cancer.

The rearrangement links TRBV6-1 to TRBJ1-5, with D hard to call. Trimming removed 0 bases from V and 9 bases from J, with 6 bases in between. Germline V gene data show CDR1 as MNHNS and CDR2 as SASEGT. The CDR3 extends over 12 amino acids. CDR3 DNA sequence: TGTGCCAGCAGTGAAGCAGGTATGCCCCAGCATTTT. It specifies CASSEAGMPQHF.

This chain connects TRBV28 to TRBJ2-3; unclear D gene. Germline CDR1 is MDHEN and CDR2 is SYDVKM. Trimming cost V 1 base and J 6 bases, with 2 bases left between them. The CDR3 length is 11 residues. CDR3 loop: CASSLFDTQYF. In DNA, the CDR3 is TGTGCCAGCAGTTTATTTGATACGCAGTATTTT.

The chain uses TRBV19 and TRBJ2-3; TRBD2 aligns across 11 bases. CDR1 is LNHDA and CDR2 is SQIVND in the germline V gene (reference sequence). The V and J ends lost 4 bases and 6 bases, in that order; junction bases with no gene match: 12. The CDR3 length is 17 residues. DNA of the CDR3: TGTGCCAGTAGTACTCCCGGGACTAGCGGTACTCGGGATACGCAGTATTTT. Translation gives CASSTPGTSGTRDTQYF.

The CDR3 sequence is CASREGGNENTIYF. The CDR3 bases are TGCGCCAGCAGAGAAGGGGGCAATGAAAACACCATATATTTT. The gene calls are TRBV5-1 and TRBJ1-3, with 7 bases identical to TRBD1. The CDR3 loop spans 14 amino acids. Germline V CDR1 and CDR2: SGHRS, YFSETQ. J was trimmed by 6 bases and V by 5 bases; bases with no gene match: 8. The full variable domain, in which reference TRBV5-1 and TRBJ1-3 provide the parts outside the CDR3, is KAGVTQTPRYLIKTRGQQVTLSCSPISGHRSVSWYQQTPGQGLQFLFEYFSETQRNKGNFPGRFSGRQFSNSRSEMNVSTLELGDSALYLCASREGGNENTIYFGEGSWLTVV.

Written as DNA, the CDR3 is TGTGCCAGTAGTCCGGGGACAGGGGGTGGCTACACCTTC. Translating gives CASSPGTGGGYTF. The rearrangement uses TRBV19 and TRBJ1-2; 11 bases match TRBD1. The junction had 3 bases not matched to a gene; V was cut back by 5 bases and J by 7 bases. There are 13 residues in the CDR3. Germline CDR1 is LNHDA and CDR2 is SQIVND (reference sequence).

The chain joins TRBV18 to TRBJ1-1; D uncertain. Germline CDR1 and CDR2: KGHSH and LQKENI. With 3 bases removed from V and 1 base from J, the gap between germline ends came to 6 bases. This CDR3 spans 13 amino acids. CDR3: CASSPWENTEAFF. The CDR3 DNA follows: TGTGCCAGCTCACCCTGGGAGAACACTGAAGCTTTCTTT.

The chain employs TRBV28 and TRBJ1-5; D unclear. The germline V gene has CDR1 MDHEN and CDR2 SYDVKM. CDR3 length: 13 amino acids. Between the trimmed V and J ends, which lost 6 bases and 6 bases, there was a span of 12 bases. The CDR3 DNA sequence: TGTGCCAGCAGAATTTTGTACGGTCAGCCCCAGCATTTT. Protein: CASRILYGQPQHF.

The V gene is TRBV4-2, the J gene TRBJ2-1, with 7 bases that match TRBD2. The CDR3 runs to 15 residues. Trimming took 8 bases from V and 4 from J; bases not matched to a gene: 11. Germline V CDR1 and CDR2: LGHNA, YNFKEQ. The CDR3 protein is CASASLGGLYNEQFF. CDR3 nucleotide sequence: TGTGCCAGCGCGTCCCTCGGGGGGTTATACAATGAGCAGTTCTTC.

This clone was counted once. This chain links TRBV7-3 with TRBJ1-2; 12 bases fit TRBD1. V shed 6 bases, J shed 4 bases, and the junction held 3 bases outside the gene matches. The V gene's germline CDR1 is SGHTA and CDR2 FQGTGA. This CDR3 contains 14 residues. The CDR3 is CASRGQGAIYGYTF. In nucleotides, the CDR3 is TGTGCCAGCAGGGGACAGGGGGCGATCTATGGCTACACCTTC. Together with reference TRBV7-3 and TRBJ1-2, the CDR3 gives the full variable domain: GAGVSQTPSNKVTEKGKYVELRCDPISGHTALYWYRQSLGQGPEFLIYFQGTGAADDSGLPNDRFFAVRPEGSVSTLKIQRTERGDSAVYLCASRGQGAIYGYTFGSGTRLTVV.